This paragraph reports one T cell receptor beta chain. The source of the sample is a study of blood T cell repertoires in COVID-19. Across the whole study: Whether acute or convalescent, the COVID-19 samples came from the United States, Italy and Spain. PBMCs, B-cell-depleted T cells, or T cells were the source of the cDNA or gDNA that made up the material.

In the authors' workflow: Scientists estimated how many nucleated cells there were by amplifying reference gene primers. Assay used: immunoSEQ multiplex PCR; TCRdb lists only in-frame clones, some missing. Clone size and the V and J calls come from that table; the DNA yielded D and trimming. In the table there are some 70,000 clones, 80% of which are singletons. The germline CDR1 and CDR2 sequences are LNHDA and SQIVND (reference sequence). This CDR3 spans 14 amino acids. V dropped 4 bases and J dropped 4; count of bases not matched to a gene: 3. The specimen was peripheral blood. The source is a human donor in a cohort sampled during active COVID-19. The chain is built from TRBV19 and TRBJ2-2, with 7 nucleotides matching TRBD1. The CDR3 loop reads CASSKGQITGELFF. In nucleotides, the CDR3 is TGTGCCAGTAGTAAGGGACAGATCACCGGGGAGCTGTTTTTT.